This is a list of T cell receptor beta chains from one sample in a study of cytomegalovirus exposure and HLA in healthy donors. The table came from immunoSEQ multiplex PCR; TCRdb's copy has only in-frame clones and leaves some out. The repertoire holds roughly 180,000 clones, with 80% as singletons. What was sequenced was PBMCs. The receptors were gathered from a girl aged 10-17 years in good health and CMV-seropositive. The CDR3 runs from the conserved cysteine through the conserved F or W. The order of the fields is CDR3 protein, CDR3 DNA, D gene, clone size, J gene, V gene. The D gene is left open where the match is weak. Clone size appears in some rows only: once, few, many, or a class for an expanded clone.

CASSSQETQYF TGTGCCAGCAGCTCTCAAGAGACCCAGTACTTC NA NA TRBJ2-5 TRBV7-8
CASIKEGYSNQPQHF TGTGCCAGCATCAAAGAGGGTTATAGCAATCAGCCCCAGCATTTT NA NA TRBJ1-5 TRBV6-1
CASSLAYRTSGYQETQYF TGTGCCAGCAGCTTAGCTTACCGGACTAGCGGGTATCAAGAGACCCAGTACTTC TRBD2 NA TRBJ2-5 TRBV13
CASSESTRDTEAFF TGCGCCAGCAGTGAGTCTACCAGGGACACTGAAGCTTTCTTT NA NA TRBJ1-1 TRBV10-1
CAWMGRAGTGTFVQYF TGTGCCTGGATGGGTAGAGCCGGGACAGGGACTTTCGTACAGTACTTC TRBD1 NA TRBJ2-7 TRBV30
CASRITYKGQGSDTF TGTGCCAGCAGGATCACCTATAAAGGACAGGGGAGCGACACCTTC TRBD1 NA TRBJ1-2 TRBV6-5
CASSQEGGDRANQPQHF TGCGCCAGCAGCCAAGAAGGGGGAGATAGAGCCAATCAGCCCCAGCATTTT NA once TRBJ1-5 TRBV4-1
CASSLQGTGPQHF TGTGCCAGCAGCTTACAGGGGACAGGGCCCCAGCATTTT TRBD1 NA TRBJ1-5 TRBV9
CASSGTGGPYDGYTF TGTGCCAGCAGTGGGACAGGGGGACCGTATGATGGCTACACCTTC TRBD1 NA TRBJ1-2 TRBV6-5
CASSLDGNSNQPQHF TGCGCCAGCAGCTTGGACGGTAATAGCAATCAGCCCCAGCATTTT NA NA TRBJ1-5 TRBV5-1
CASSQQAGGPYNEQFF TGTGCCAGCAGCCAACAAGCGGGAGGGCCATACAATGAGCAGTTCTTC TRBD2 NA TRBJ2-1 TRBV28
CATSRTSGSSEQYF TGTGCCACCAGCAGGACTAGCGGGAGCAGCGAGCAGTACTTC TRBD2 NA TRBJ2-7 TRBV15
CASSWTRPDTQYF TGTGCCAGCAGTTGGACTAGGCCAGATACGCAGTATTTT TRBD2 few TRBJ2-3 TRBV2
CASSQEEGASGYTF TGTGCCAGCAGCCAAGAAGAGGGGGCGTCGGGCTACACCTTC TRBD1 once TRBJ1-2 TRBV14
CASRPPDLGFWFNNEQFF TGTGCAAGTCGCCCCCCAGACCTCGGGTTCTGGTTCAACAATGAGCAGTTCTTC NA NA TRBJ2-1 TRBV12-2
CATSRKGTSGGSTDTQYF TGTGCCACCAGCAGAAAAGGGACTAGCGGGGGTAGCACAGATACGCAGTATTTT TRBD2 NA TRBJ2-3 TRBV15
CASSSSGTGGMNTEAFF TGTGCCAGCAGCTCGTCCGGGACAGGGGGTATGAACACTGAAGCTTTCTTT TRBD1 NA TRBJ1-1 TRBV7-9
CASGRPGDRRQYF TGTGCCAGCGGCAGACCAGGGGATAGAAGGCAGTACTTC NA NA TRBJ2-7 TRBV14
CAIRSRDSSYEQYF TGTGCCATCAGGTCCCGGGACAGCTCCTACGAGCAGTACTTC TRBD1 NA TRBJ2-7 TRBV10-3
CASSLWRDQPQHF TGTGCCAGCAGCTTATGGAGGGATCAGCCCCAGCATTTT NA few TRBJ1-5 TRBV7-2
CASSLGASSGNTIYF TGTGCCAGCAGTTTAGGTGCCAGCTCTGGAAACACCATATATTTT NA NA TRBJ1-3 TRBV27
CASSPGMENEQYF TGTGCCAGCAGCCCAGGGATGGAAAACGAGCAGTACTTC NA NA TRBJ2-7 TRBV7-2
CASSSRDPGVTGELFF TGTGCCAGCAGCTCCCGGGACCCGGGGGTTACCGGGGAGCTGTTTTTT NA NA TRBJ2-2 TRBV7-9
CASRPDSPYGYTF TGTGCCAGCAGGCCGGACAGCCCTTATGGCTACACCTTC NA NA TRBJ1-2 TRBV2
CAWTSGVMNTEAFF TGTGCCTGGACCTCCGGAGTCATGAACACTGAAGCTTTCTTT NA NA TRBJ1-1 TRBV30
CASRRQGGNEQFF TGTGCCAGTAGGCGACAGGGAGGCAATGAGCAGTTCTTC NA NA TRBJ2-1 TRBV19
CASSSDRAGNTIYF TGTGCCAGCAGCTCAGACAGGGCTGGAAACACCATATATTTT TRBD1 NA TRBJ1-3 TRBV7-9